These T cell receptor beta chains were read from a single sample in a study of blood T cell repertoires in COVID-19. Profiling relied on immunoSEQ multiplex PCR, and the TCRdb table lists in-frame clones only, not all of them. The top ten hold roughly 40% of the sample, which has some 35,000 clones, approximately 78% seen once. The sample taken for sequencing was peripheral blood. Receptors originate from a man aged 80 or over with active or convalescent COVID-19. Each CDR3 is given with its conserved first and last residue. A D gene is named only where the DNA matches it firmly. For some rows the clone size is stated as once, few or many, or as a class when expanded; others skip it.

V,D,size,J,CDR3,DNA
TRBV28,.,.,TRBJ1-2,CATRVGGARYGYTF,TGTGCCACTAGGGTTGGGGGCGCTAGGTATGGCTACACCTTC
TRBV6-5,.,.,TRBJ2-2,CASSLTGPPTGELFF,TGTGCCAGCAGTCTCACAGGTCCCCCCACCGGGGAGCTGTTTTTT
TRBV27,.,.,TRBJ1-1,CASSLRSGRTEAFF,TGTGCCAGCAGTTTAAGGTCCGGGAGGACTGAAGCTTTCTTT
TRBV13,.,.,TRBJ2-5,CASSFRPGERTGTETQYF,TGTGCCAGCAGCTTTCGGCCGGGAGAGCGCACGGGCACAGAGACCCAGTACTTC
TRBV19,TRBD2,.,TRBJ2-5,CASSMISGSPRETQYF,TGTGCCAGTAGTATGATTAGCGGGAGCCCGAGGGAGACCCAGTACTTC
TRBV11-3,.,.,TRBJ2-5,CASSRSAETQYF,TGTGCCAGCTCCCGAAGTGCGGAGACCCAGTACTTC
TRBV5-4,TRBD2,.,TRBJ2-1,CASSQGLADEQFF,TGTGCCAGCAGCCAGGGACTAGCAGATGAGCAGTTCTTC
TRBV2,.,once,TRBJ1-4,CASREGRDEKLFF,TGTGCCAGCAGGGAGGGGCGGGATGAAAAACTGTTTTTT
TRBV11-2,.,.,TRBJ2-1,CASSLTGFYVKLNEQFF,TGTGCCAGCAGCTTAACAGGGTTCTACGTTAAGCTGAATGAGCAGTTCTTC
TRBV6-5,TRBD1,.,TRBJ1-1,CASSTDRGLEAFF,TGTGCCAGCAGTACGGACAGGGGGCTAGAAGCTTTCTTT
TRBV6-2/TRBV6-3,.,.,TRBJ1-5,CASSYRVQPQHF,TGTGCCAGCAGTTACAGAGTTCAGCCCCAGCATTTT
TRBV7-3,.,.,TRBJ2-2,CASSSSGANTGELFF,TGTGCCAGCAGCTCTTCGGGGGCGAACACCGGGGAGCTGTTTTTT
TRBV18,TRBD1,.,TRBJ2-3,CASSPPVNRGQGQYF,TGTGCCAGCTCACCCCCCGTAAACAGGGGGCAAGGGCAGTATTTT
TRBV12-3/TRBV12-4,.,.,TRBJ2-5,CASSSGQRETQYF,TGTGCCAGCAGTTCCGGACAGAGGGAGACCCAGTACTTC
TRBV6-5,.,.,TRBJ2-1,CASSRGLPPYNEQFF,TGTGCCAGCAGCCGCGGACTCCCACCTTACAATGAGCAGTTCTTC
TRBV11-2,TRBD2,.,TRBJ2-1,CASSLVTSGANEQFF,TGTGCCAGCAGCTTAGTTACTAGCGGGGCAAATGAGCAGTTCTTC
TRBV19,.,few,TRBJ1-2,CASRETGLANYGYTF,TGTGCCAGTCGTGAGACAGGATTAGCTAACTATGGCTACACCTTC
TRBV5-1,TRBD1,once,TRBJ2-3,CASKGQIPSSTDTQYF,TGCGCCAGCAAGGGACAGATACCTTCTAGCACAGATACGCAGTATTTT
TRBV19,.,.,TRBJ2-3,CASSIRTDTDTQYF,TGTGCCAGTAGTATTAGGACAGACACAGATACGCAGTATTTT
TRBV19,.,.,TRBJ2-2,CASRRKTNTGELFF,TGTGCCAGTAGGCGCAAAACGAACACCGGGGAGCTGTTTTTT
TRBV6-4,.,.,TRBJ2-2,CASSLSSSGELFF,TGTGCCAGCAGTCTTTCGTCCTCCGGGGAGCTGTTTTTT
TRBV27,.,.,TRBJ2-2,CASTFGGANTGELFF,TGTGCCAGCACTTTTGGGGGCGCGAACACCGGGGAGCTGTTTTTT
TRBV6-6,.,.,TRBJ1-3,CASSSGSSGNTIYF,TGTGCCAGCAGTTCGGGTTCCTCTGGAAACACCATATATTTT
TRBV24-1,TRBD1,.,TRBJ2-1,CATRGTGADNEQFF,TGTGCCACAAGAGGGACAGGGGCGGACAATGAGCAGTTCTTC
TRBV28,.,.,TRBJ2-7,CASSRPLEQYF,TGTGCCAGCAGTCGTCCCCTAGAGCAGTACTTC
TRBV19,.,.,TRBJ2-3,CASSIAPGVADTQYF,TGTGCCAGTAGTATCGCTCCAGGGGTGGCAGATACGCAGTATTTT
TRBV5-5,TRBD1,once,TRBJ1-3,CASSKWTGRDTIYF,TGTGCCAGCAGCAAATGGACAGGGAGGGACACCATATATTTT
TRBV11-2,.,.,TRBJ2-3,CASSSWADGGTDTQYF,TGTGCCAGCAGCTCATGGGCAGACGGGGGCACAGATACGCAGTATTTT
TRBV7-2,TRBD2,.,TRBJ2-5,CASSLARRLAQFETQYF,TGTGCCAGCAGCTTAGCGAGGAGACTAGCGCAATTTGAGACCCAGTACTTC
TRBV5-4,TRBD2,.,TRBJ2-1,CASSSLAGDEQFF,TGTGCCAGCAGCTCCCTAGCGGGAGATGAGCAGTTCTTC
TRBV7-8,TRBD2,.,TRBJ2-3,CASSSLGLAGGVTDTQYF,TGTGCCAGCAGCTCCCTGGGACTAGCGGGAGGTGTCACAGATACGCAGTATTTT
TRBV24-1,TRBD2,.,TRBJ2-3,CATSDPGLAGTDTQYF,TGTGCCACCAGTGACCCGGGACTAGCGGGGACAGATACGCAGTATTTT
TRBV5-1,.,.,TRBJ1-1,CASSLVTGLNTEAFF,TGCGCCAGCAGCTTAGTCACAGGGTTGAACACTGAAGCTTTCTTT
TRBV28,.,.,TRBJ2-2,CASSNLQGAGELFF,TGTGCCAGCAGCAACCTCCAGGGTGCCGGGGAGCTGTTTTTT
TRBV21-1,.,.,TRBJ2-7,CASSNDRETYEQYF,TGTGCCAGCAGCAACGACAGGGAGACCTACGAGCAGTACTTC
TRBV29-1,TRBD1,.,TRBJ1-2,CSAGTGMGYGYTF,TGCAGCGCTGGGACAGGGATGGGCTATGGCTACACCTTC
TRBV3-1/TRBV3-2,.,.,TRBJ2-5,CASSQVGQLQETQYF,TGTGCCAGCAGCCAAGTGGGACAACTACAAGAGACCCAGTACTTC